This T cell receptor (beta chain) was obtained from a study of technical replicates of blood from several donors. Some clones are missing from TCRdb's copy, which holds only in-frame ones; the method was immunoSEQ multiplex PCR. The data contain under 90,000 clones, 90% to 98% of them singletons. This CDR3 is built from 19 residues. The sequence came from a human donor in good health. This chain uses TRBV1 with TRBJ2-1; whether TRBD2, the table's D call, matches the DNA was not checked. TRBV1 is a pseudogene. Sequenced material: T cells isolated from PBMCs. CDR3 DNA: TGCACCAGCAGCCAAGACCGGCCCCTAGCGGGAGAAGCCTACAATGAGCAGTTCTTC. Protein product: CTSSQDRPLAGEAYNEQFF.